These 15 T cell receptor beta chains came from one sample sequenced in a study of siplizumab effects on memory and regulatory T cells. The method was immunoSEQ multiplex PCR; TCRdb's version includes in-frame clones alone and lacks a portion of them. This sample has 70,000 or so clones, with 75% to 95% found just once. The specimen was CD8+ T cells sorted from blood. The receptors here all came from a human donor in good health.

The CDR3: CASSRLTSGRADNEQFF. Written as DNA, the CDR3 is TGTGCCAGCAGCCGATTGACTAGCGGGAGGGCGGACAATGAGCAGTTCTTC. The chain is built from TRBV7-8 and TRBJ2-1, with 14 bases identical to TRBD2. The J segment lost 5 bases and the V segment lost 5 bases, leaving 8 bases of the junction unmatched. CDR1 SGHVS and CDR2 FQNEAQ come from the germline V gene. This CDR3 comprises 17 residues. The full variable domain, completed using reference TRBV7-8 and TRBJ2-1, is GAGVSQSPRYKVAKRGQDVALRCDPISGHVSLFWYQQALGQGPEFLTYFQNEAQLDKSGLPSDRFFAERPEGSVSTLKIQRTQQEDSAVYLCASSRLTSGRADNEQFFGPGTRLTVL.

The J gene is TRBJ1-5, the V gene TRBV7-9, with a possible D match to TRBD1 (6 bases). The CDR3 is made up of 16 amino acids. Germline CDR1 SEHNR, CDR2 FQNEAQ (reference sequence). V was pared by 5 bases and J by 3 bases, with 17 bases between. CDR3 coding DNA: TGTGCCAGCAGCCCCCTCGGCCAGGGGCCCAATCAGCCCCAGCATTTT. This translates into CASSPLGQGPNQPQHF.

The CDR3 loop is CASSYAGTSGYEQYF. The CDR3 bases are TGTGCCAGCAGTTACGCCGGGACTAGCGGCTACGAGCAGTACTTC. This chain connects TRBV27 to TRBJ2-7; TRBD2 matches 11 bases. Germline CDR1 reads MNHEY; CDR2 reads SMNVEV (reference sequence). There are 15 residues in the CDR3. J gave up 3 bases and V 4 bases, and 5 bases lay outside the gene matches.

V is TRBV27 and J is TRBJ1-1, with D possibly TRBD1 on 6 matching bases. This CDR3 region has 12 residues. The germline V gene has CDR1 MNHEY and CDR2 SMNVEV (reference sequence). Trimming cost V 5 bases and J 6 bases, with 10 bases left between them. The CDR3 protein is CASSPGQPEAFF. Written as DNA, the CDR3 is TGTGCCAGCAGTCCCGGACAGCCTGAAGCTTTCTTT.

CDR3 sequence reads: CAPQDGTGELFF. As DNA, the CDR3 is TGTGCCCCCCAAGACGGGACCGGGGAGCTGTTTTTT. The V gene is TRBV2, the J gene TRBJ2-2; D ambiguous. Trimming shortened V by 11 bases and J by 5 bases, and 12 bases separated the two germline ends. The length of the CDR3 is 12 residues. Germline V gene sequence: CDR1 SNHLY, CDR2 FYNNEI.

The chain combines TRBV7-9 with TRBJ1-2; a weak D match, TRBD1 (5 bases). CDR3 length: 13 residues. The V end lost 6 bases, the J end lost 3 bases, and 11 bases lay between the germline ends. Germline V gene data show CDR1 as SEHNR and CDR2 as FQNEAQ (reference sequence). The CDR3 loop is CASRGGNDYGYTF. DNA for the CDR3: TGTGCCAGCAGGGGGGGAAATGACTATGGCTACACCTTC.

The V gene is TRBV5-1, the J gene TRBJ1-1; D ambiguous. Germline CDR1 and CDR2: SGHRS and YFSETQ. The CDR3 runs to 13 residues. The ends were cut back, 2 bases at V and 7 bases at J, with 12 bases in the middle. The CDR3 nucleotides read TGCGCCAGCAGCTTAACCGCCCCCCTTGAAGCTTTCTTT. As protein: CASSLTAPLEAFF.

This chain connects TRBV7-9 to TRBJ2-5, with TRBD2 matching 10 bases. The J call may be in error: the DNA end matches TRBJ2-7 better. The CDR3 consists of 15 residues. Germline V gene sequence: CDR1 SEHNR, CDR2 FQNEAQ (reference sequence). CDR3: CASSLVSGRAYEQYF. CDR3 sequence (DNA): TGTGCCAGCAGCTTAGTGAGCGGGAGGGCCTACGAGCAGTACTTC.

V gene TRBV29-1 combines with J gene TRBJ2-2; D is perhaps TRBD2 (6 bases). The V gene's germline CDR1 is SQVTM and CDR2 ANQGSEA. V lost 7 bases to trimming and J lost 3 bases, with 9 bases between them. This CDR3 contains 12 residues. CDR3 in DNA: TGCAGCGGCGGCGGGGACACCGGGGAGCTGTTTTTT. Encoded protein: CSGGGDTGELFF.

Concerning this clone itself: Other DNA sequences within the sample encode an identical CDR3. This chain's CDR3 is CASSEGEQETQYF. DNA of the CDR3: TGTGCCAGCAGCGAAGGAGAACAAGAGACCCAGTACTTC. The rearrangement links TRBV6-4 to TRBJ2-5, with D unresolved. Germline CDR1 MRHNA, CDR2 SNTAGT. This CDR3 has 13 amino acids. V was trimmed by 6 bases and J by 2 bases, leaving 10 bases between them.

The gene calls are TRBV29-1 and TRBJ1-1; tentative D call: TRBD1 (6 bases). Germline V lookup: CDR1 SQVTM, CDR2 ANQGSEA. Trimming shortened V by 4 bases and J by 2 bases, and 17 bases separated the two germline ends. The CDR3 is made up of 15 amino acids. CDR3 DNA sequence: TGCAGCGTTGCAGGGAAAAGACAGGAAAACACTGAAGCTTTCTTT. Its protein is CSVAGKRQENTEAFF.

The chain couples TRBV7-3 to TRBJ2-7, with D possibly TRBD1 on 6 matching bases. The germline V gene encodes CDR1 SGHTA and CDR2 FQGTGA. The CDR3 is 15 residues long. V lost 3 bases, J lost 3 bases, and 15 bases lay in between. CDR3 bases: TGTGCCAGCAGCTTGTTCCCGGGACATATCTACGAGCAGTACTTC. It specifies CASSLFPGHIYEQYF.

This chain joins TRBV11-3 and TRBJ1-2; D is unresolved. Germline V lookup: CDR1 SGHNT, CDR2 YENEEA. V lost 10 bases and J lost 1, with 7 bases in between. The CDR3 length is 11 residues. The CDR3 sequence is CANRRNYGYTF. CDR3 nucleotides: TGTGCCAACAGACGTAACTATGGCTACACCTTC.

The V and J genes are TRBV7-6 and TRBJ1-3; the D is unclear. Trimming cost V 5 bases and J 0 bases, with 11 bases left between them. The V gene's germline CDR1 is SGHVS and CDR2 FNYEAQ. The length of the CDR3 is 15 residues. CDR3 nucleotides: TGTGCCAGCAGCCAAAACCCTACCTCTGGAAACACCATATATTTT. Translated: CASSQNPTSGNTIYF.

The chain carries TRBV4-1 and TRBJ2-7; D is unclear. CDR1 and CDR2 (germline): MGHRA, YSYEKL. The CDR3 is 14 residues long. The V gene lost 1 base and the J gene lost 2 bases, with 9 bases spanning the gap. The CDR3 DNA follows: TGCGCCAGCAGCCAAGTCCGAGATACCTACGAGCAGTACTTC. It encodes CASSQVRDTYEQYF.